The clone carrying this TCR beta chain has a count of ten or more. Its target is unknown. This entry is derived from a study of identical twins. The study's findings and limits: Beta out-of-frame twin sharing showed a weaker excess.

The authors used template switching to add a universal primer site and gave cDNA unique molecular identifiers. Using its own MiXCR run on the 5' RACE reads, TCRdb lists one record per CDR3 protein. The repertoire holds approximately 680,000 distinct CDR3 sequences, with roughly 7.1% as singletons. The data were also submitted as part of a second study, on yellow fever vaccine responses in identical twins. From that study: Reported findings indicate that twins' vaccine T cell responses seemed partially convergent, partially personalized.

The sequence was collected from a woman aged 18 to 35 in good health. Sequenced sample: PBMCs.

The CDR3 is CASSQEMTVAAYEQYF. The CDR3 DNA reads as TGCGCCAGCAGCCAAGAAATGACAGTAGCAGCCTACGAGCAGTACTTC. V is TRBV4-1 and J is TRBJ2-7, with D maybe TRBD1 (5 bases). Per germline, CDR1 MGHRA and CDR2 YSYEKL. The CDR3 spans 16 residues. V gave up 0 bases and J gave up 2 bases, with 14 bases separating them.